This TCR beta chain was retrieved from a study of shared clonotypes between healthy human individuals. Study results and limitations: Donors were few, which limited the genetic and exposure-history diversity represented.

Generated by immunoSEQ multiplex PCR, the TCRdb table keeps only in-frame clones and is missing some. The data hold under 1,100,000 clones, with 65% to 75% observed a single time. CDR3 length equals 16 residues. The ends lost 1 base at V and 5 bases at J; junction bases unmatched: 7. Remarks on this clone: Its antigen remains unidentified.

This clonotype was obtained from a young man in good health. The chain carries TRBV23-1 and TRBJ1-4; 7 positions agree with TRBD1. TRBV23-1 is designated an ORF whose function remains uncertain. Material for sequencing was memory CD4+ T cells sorted from blood. Indicated subset: CD45RA-negative fraction. The CDR3: CASSQFYGTVNEKLFF. CDR3 nucleotide sequence: TGCGCCAGCAGTCAATTCTACGGGACAGTAAATGAAAAACTGTTTTTT.